Following are 14 T cell receptor beta chains from one sample sequenced in a study of blood T cell repertoires in COVID-19. TCRdb's copy holds only in-frame clones and misses some; the assay was immunoSEQ multiplex PCR. This repertoire shows about 57,000 clones, around 80% found once; its top ten account for roughly 7.7%. Specimen: peripheral blood. The receptor set was obtained from a woman of 80 years or more with acute or convalescent COVID-19.

The chain recombines TRBV5-4 with TRBJ2-1, with 8 positions matching TRBD1. The V gene's germline CDR1 is SGHNT and CDR2 YYREEE (reference sequence). This CDR3 contains 15 residues. After removal of 4 bases from V and 2 bases from J, the junction contained 5 bases not matched to a gene. Here the CDR3 DNA reads TGTGCCAGCAGCGTGGACAGGGCAGCCTACAATGAGCAGTTCTTC. This encodes CASSVDRAAYNEQFF.

The genes are TRBV21-1 and TRBJ2-2; the table's D call TRBD2 went unverified against the DNA. TRBV21-1 is shown as a pseudogene. CDR3 length equals 21 residues. The CDR3 here is CASSKYGKIHTSGNNTGELFF. The CDR3 nucleotides are TGTGCCAGCAGCAAATACGGGAAAATCCACACTAGCGGGAACAACACCGGGGAGCTGTTTTTT.

This sequence joins TRBV6-1 and TRBJ1-2; tentatively, D is TRBD1 (5 bases). The CDR3 loop spans 16 amino acids. V was trimmed by 1 base and J by 0 bases, leaving 12 bases between them. The germline CDR1 and CDR2 sequences are MNHNS and SASEGT. The CDR3 DNA is TGTGCCAGCAGTGAAGGGAGGGGCAGCACTAACTATGGCTACACCTTC. It is translated as CASSEGRGSTNYGYTF.

This chain uses TRBV25-1 with TRBJ1-2, with no clear D. V was cut by 0 bases and J by 1 base, with 6 bases left in between. Looked up from germline, CDR1 is MGHDK and CDR2 is SYGVNS. There are 14 residues in the CDR3. Here the CDR3 reads CASSEYGLNYGYTF. The CDR3 DNA sequence: TGTGCCAGCAGTGAATACGGTCTTAACTATGGCTACACCTTC.

This chain connects TRBV30 to TRBJ2-1, with 11 bases aligning to TRBD2. The CDR3 totals 15 residues. The V gene end was trimmed by 2 bases and the J gene end by 9 bases; junction bases not matched to a gene: 9. The germline V gene has CDR1 GTSNPN and CDR2 SVGIG (reference sequence). The chain's CDR3 is CAWSPRLAGRSEQFF. CDR3 sequence (DNA): TGTGCCTGGAGTCCGAGACTAGCGGGAAGAAGTGAGCAGTTCTTC.

This rearrangement joins TRBV6-5 to TRBJ2-3, with 7 bases identical to TRBD2. The CDR3 has 14 residues. The V segment lost 8 bases and the J segment 2 bases; nucleotides outside the gene matches: 7. The germline V gene has CDR1 MNHEY and CDR2 SVGAGI. CDR3 DNA: TGTGCCAGCCGACAAGGACTAGACACAGATACGCAGTATTTT. Translated, it gives CASRQGLDTDTQYF.

The genes are TRBV19 and TRBJ1-4; 10 positions agree with TRBD1. Unmatched junction bases numbered 0, after V lost 3 bases and J lost 5 bases. This CDR3 region has 14 residues. Germline assignment: CDR1 LNHDA and CDR2 SQIVND (reference sequence). The CDR3 spells CASSMGQGNEKLFF. The CDR3 DNA reads TGTGCCAGTAGTATGGGACAGGGGAATGAAAAACTGTTTTTT.

This chain connects TRBV7-9 to TRBJ2-3; D possibly corresponds to TRBD2 (5 bases). Per germline, CDR1 SEHNR and CDR2 FQNEAQ (reference sequence). V lost 0 bases and J lost 2, with 9 bases in between. This CDR3 has 15 amino acids. This CDR3 is CASSLASRDTDTQYF. CDR3 in DNA: TGTGCCAGCAGCTTAGCGTCCCGGGACACAGATACGCAGTATTTT.

The chain couples TRBV30 to TRBJ2-5; tentatively, D is TRBD1 (5 bases). CDR3 length: 14 residues. V lost 0 bases and J 1 base, leaving 9 bases between the germline ends. Germline CDR1 is GTSNPN and CDR2 is SVGIG (reference sequence). The CDR3 coding sequence is TGTGCCTGGAGTGTTTTCCAGGGCCAAGAGACCCAGTACTTC. Protein: CAWSVFQGQETQYF.

This clone was picked up a small number of times. V is TRBV5-4 and J is TRBJ1-6; D perhaps matches TRBD1 (5 bases). Looked up from germline, CDR1 is SGHNT and CDR2 is YYREEE (reference sequence). V was clipped by 1 base and J by 7 bases, with 15 bases between them. This CDR3 is built from 16 residues. The CDR3 is CASSLQGRKANSPLHF. The DNA of the CDR3 is TGTGCCAGCAGCTTGCAGGGCCGAAAAGCCAATTCACCCCTCCACTTT.

The chain has TRBV5-5 and TRBJ1-4, with TRBD1 identical over 9 bases. Germline V gene lookup returns CDR1 SGHKS and CDR2 YYEKEE (reference sequence). The CDR3 extends over 14 amino acids. V shed 5 bases, J shed 5 bases, and the junction held 4 bases outside the gene matches. CDR3 loop: CASRPGTGNEKLFF. The CDR3 DNA reads as TGTGCCAGCAGGCCCGGGACAGGGAATGAAAAACTGTTTTTT.

This clone has a handful of counts. In DNA form, the CDR3 reads TGTGCCAGCAGTTACTCGTCCGGGAAGGTAGCGGAGCAGTACTTC. Translated: CASSYSSGKVAEQYF. The chain recombines TRBV6-5 with TRBJ2-7, with a weak D call TRBD2 (5 bases). Germline loops: CDR1 MNHEY, CDR2 SVGAGI. The CDR3 runs 15 residues. Trimming took off 0 bases at V and 7 bases at J, with 16 bases between the two ends.

This rearrangement joins TRBV9 to TRBJ2-2; 7 bases fit TRBD1. The V gene's germline CDR1 is SGDLS and CDR2 YYNGEE. V lost 0 bases and J lost 8; bases outside the gene matches: 7. The CDR3 length is 15 residues. The chain's CDR3 is CASSVVDRHGGELFF. CDR3 DNA: TGTGCCAGCAGCGTAGTGGACAGGCACGGTGGGGAGCTGTTTTTT. The complete variable domain, with remaining parts taken from reference TRBV9 and TRBJ2-2, reads DSGVTQTPKHLITATGQRVTLRCSPRSGDLSVYWYQQSLDQGLQFLIQYYNGEERAKGNILERFSAQQFPDLHSELNLSSLELGDSALYFCASSVVDRHGGELFFGEGSRLTVL.

The chain links TRBV3-1 (or the pseudogene TRBV3-2) to TRBJ2-2, with TRBD2 identical over 7 bases. With 2 bases clipped from V and 6 bases from J, the junction kept 6 bases outside the gene matches. The germline V gene encodes CDR1 LGHDT and CDR2 YNNKEL (reference sequence). The CDR3 consists of 15 residues. The CDR3 loop is CASSQHGTTSGELFF. In DNA, the CDR3 is TGTGCCAGCAGCCAACACGGGACTACCTCCGGGGAGCTGTTTTTT.